This T cell receptor (beta chain) is drawn from a study of cytomegalovirus exposure and HLA in healthy donors (dated by TCRdb to between 2016 and 2019). Describing the broader study: According to an earlier analysis of 550 to 700 of the donors, 200 million or so T cells yielded approximately 120 million unique TCR beta sequences and about 300 Gb of sequence data. Roughly 300 gigabases of sequencing data and approximately 85 million unique TCR sequences were included in an early release covering roughly 700 HLA-typed donors. Among the roughly 400 genotyped donors, around 81% belonged to the genetic ancestry cluster associated with self-reported Caucasian donors. The aim of the study was to test whether cataloging public T cell receptors could identify signatures of past pathogen exposure. The study used immunosequencing to profile the T cell repertoires of approximately 640 subjects and linked those repertoires to cytomegalovirus serostatus. Along with the approximately 700-subject first cohort, a separate validation cohort of around 120 different subjects was used. To predict cytomegalovirus infection status, the study combined high-throughput TCR immunosequencing, statistical association of individual TCRs with disease status, and machine learning. A later analysis re-examined previously published TCR beta repertoires from just over 650 donors and added high-resolution HLA genotyping to investigate patterns of TCR occurrence. In the later analysis, no new phenotypic data were used to find candidate immune exposures; instead, reliance was placed on TCR beta sequences and their occurrence across donors. An earlier analysis of approximately 580 of the donors used high-throughput TCR beta sequencing to judge whether each TCR beta V gene segment behaved as functional or pseudogenic. Donor age, sex, ethnicity and CMV serostatus were collected together with the repertoire data. A later genetic analysis took genome-wide SNP genotypes for about 60% of the roughly 670 donors and used that subset as a discovery cohort. All discovery cohort repertoires had been generated using a single sequencing platform. HLA typing covered class I and class II loci at four-digit resolution. The number of typed donors differed by locus: roughly 629-640 for A, B, C, DRB1 and DQB1; some 500 for DQA1; 606 for DPA1; and about 450 for DPB1. Roughly 5 DR-DQ haplotypes were handled as single units for association and clustering because linkage in the cohort was strong. Among about 390 genotyped donors of the cohort, an average of around 240,000 unique TCR beta nucleotide sequences were sequenced per donor, around 20% of them non-productive.

The cohort comprised several hundred healthy bone marrow donors. Cohort members were all nominally healthy when sampled, although unrecorded immune exposures were likely present. The donor tested CMV seronegative, placing the donor among the 300 to 400 seronegative members of the cohort. A peripheral blood sample was collected from each donor, and TCR beta sequencing was performed on peripheral blood mononuclear cells. Genomic DNA extraction from the blood cell samples was performed with the Qiagen DNeasy Blood Extraction Kit. Libraries were made using the immunoSEQ multiplex PCR assay. For the multiplex PCR, a mixture combining 60 forward primers for TCR Vbeta segments and 13 reverse primers for TCR Jbeta segments was used. The CDR3 region of rearranged TCR beta genes was amplified from genomic DNA with a multiplex PCR assay. On the Illumina HiSeq System, the amplified TCR beta libraries were sequenced as 87-base-pair reads. The paper's data handling went like this. Across the 700 or so repertoires, a later analysis counted 60 million to 90 million unique TCR beta chains, 9.5 million to 12 million of which were shared by at least two donors. To remove PCR and sequencing errors, raw reads were error-corrected and collapsed into unique sequences using a nearest-neighbor algorithm that merged closely related sequences. CDR3 sequences were aligned to IMGT reference sequences to assign V, D and J gene segments. Each retained sequence needed at least a six-nucleotide match to both a V gene segment and a J gene segment. A rearrangement counted as productive if the CDR3 had no stop codons and remained in frame with V and J, and every other rearrangement counted as non-productive. Following IMGT convention, CDR3 was defined as the stretch from the second conserved V-encoded cysteine to the conserved J-encoded phenylalanine. In an earlier analysis of roughly 580 of the donors, sequences lacking an unambiguous match to a single V gene segment were excluded. In an earlier analysis of almost 600 of the donors, a V segment was called functional when productive rearrangements were above 56.7%, and segregating when the standard deviation between donors exceeded 5%. To diagnose cytomegalovirus status from the catalog of TCR beta chain sequences, a statistical classification framework was built. V and J gene assignment, in a later analysis, came from comparing TCR nucleotide sequences with IMGT/GENE-DB human TR gene sequences. In a later analysis, CDR3 sequences and most-parsimonious VDJ recombination scenarios were assigned using the TCRdist pipeline. In a later analysis, each TCR beta chain was defined by its CDR3 amino acid sequence together with its V-gene family, and reads lacking a unique V-gene family were excluded. To address suspected cross-contamination and a sequencing artifact, a later analysis removed under 600 highly shared, low-generation-probability nucleotide sequences. In a later analysis, a clonal expansion index for each public chain was calculated from normalized within-repertoire ranks of inferred template counts. In a later analysis, generation probabilities were computed using a VDJ recombination model fitted to out-of-frame rearrangements, and the results were checked against IGoR. Hypergeometric tests were used in a later analysis to score TCR-TCR, TCR-HLA and TCR-CMV co-occurrence, with a repertoire-size bias correction applied to the TCR pairs. To estimate false discovery rates, a later analysis permuted the HLA or CMV assignments 20 times. In a later analysis, co-occurring TCRs were grouped using DBSCAN, and TCRdist sequence similarity was added for clustering within HLA-allele-positive subsets. Repertoires with fewer than 30,000 or more than 120,000 public chains were left out of co-occurrence clustering, as were about five repertoires with anomalous nucleotide sharing. TCRdb stores this immuneACCESS table with in-frame sequences only. Part of the clones is absent; in the studies checked, under half of the shortfall reflects unresolved V genes, and no reason is known for the rest. V and J calls plus clone size are reproduced from that table; the DNA served to infer D and trimming. The sample records 90,000 to 100,000 clones, around 84% of which are singletons. The ten biggest clones cover roughly 3% of the sample.

The CDR3, from cysteine to phenylalanine, totals 15 residues. Solely the CDR3 DNA is kept, with 45 bases framed from the first base. From the germline V gene, CDR1 is LGHNA and CDR2 is YNFKEQ. Cut back by 0 bases and 6 bases, the V and J ends lie 12 bases apart. This clone was observed a handful of times. Its antigen remains undetermined. No quality values exist for individual bases; no much larger clone is one base distant. Study-level results and caveats: Only TCR beta chains were sequenced in this cohort, and the absence of alpha or paired-chain data limited detectable features. Because HLA typing was unavailable for some donors at each locus, only the typed subset was used in association tests. A few of the identified cytomegalovirus-associated TCR beta chains were confirmed in vitro to be specific for cytomegalovirus antigens. In a later analysis, HLA-associated TCR beta chains were found to be more clonally expanded and to have lower generation probabilities than equally common non-associated chains. Broadly in line with IMGT annotations, most TCR beta V segments showed up in productive rearrangements about 90% or about 30% of the time in an earlier analysis of 450 to 600 of the donors. Correlated functional status among segregating V segments might be attributable to linkage disequilibrium, but an unknown experimental factor could not be ruled out. The study gave a list of over 150 TCR beta chains associated with cytomegalovirus. The sequencing pipeline was judged likely to have produced a cluster of highly shared sequence variants as a technical artifact. Strong co-occurrence of HLA alleles, especially DR and DQ, made assigning TCR associations to individual alleles difficult. The authors suggested that the approach could potentially be generalized to other disease states and immunological phenotypes. Because the 87-base-pair reads could not distinguish some IMGT-functional V segments, including TRBV6-2 and TRBV6-3, those segments were excluded. A further reported finding was that TCR beta sequences accurately predicted the HLA-A and HLA-B alleles for most subjects in the first cohort. The only immune exposure information available for the cohort was CMV serostatus. A later genetic analysis reported fewer N-insertions in productive TCRs among donors in an Asian-associated ancestry cluster than the approximately 670-donor mean. Most TCR sequences were seen in very few donors, while some public TCRs were found in many individuals. A later analysis reported that several top co-occurrence clusters appeared linked to parvovirus B19, influenza, CMV and Epstein-Barr virus. At a false discovery rate of 0.05, a later analysis linked some 18,000 TCR beta sequences to specific HLA alleles. Sequencing depth was assumed to be roughly uniform across donors in the presence/absence analyses, though that assumption may not hold. The classifier was reported to diagnose cytomegalovirus status with high specificity and sensitivity in both the original and validation cohorts. The earlier analysis of 450 to 700 of the donors excluded fewer than 20 rarely observed V segments, including chromosome 9 orphons, because counts were too low. In a later analysis, the rate of TCR association differed among HLA loci, with DRB1 alleles having the most associated TCRs and HLA-C alleles having the fewest. A later analysis found that most CMV-associated TCR beta chains appeared HLA-restricted, with HLA associations seemingly driven largely by CMV exposure. An association between a missense DCLRE1C variant and V-gene and J-gene trimming of TCR beta chains was found in a later genetic analysis and replicated in an independent cohort.

Recombination joined TRBV4-2 with TRBJ1-5; the D gene is unclear. Source material: PBMCs. This TCR was sampled from a woman in her forties in good health and CMV-seronegative. CDR3 loop: CASSQDRPGGQPQHF. The nucleotide sequence reads as follows: TGTGCCAGCAGCCAAGATCGGCCCGGCGGTCAGCCCCAGCATTTT.